Here is one T cell receptor beta chain with its context. The data derive from a study of blood T cell repertoires in COVID-19. The protocol was immunoSEQ multiplex PCR, while the TCRdb copy is restricted to in-frame clones and leaves out a portion. Of 60,000 to 85,000 clones listed, roughly 74% are singletons. Trimming removed 7 bases from V and 6 bases from J; junction bases left unmatched: 10. Per germline, CDR1 WSHSY and CDR2 SAAADI. The length of the CDR3 is 14 residues. The rearrangement links TRBV10-2 to TRBJ2-7, with 9 bases aligning to TRBD2. Sequencing was carried out using peripheral blood. This receptor was identified in a human donor in a cohort sampled during active COVID-19. CDR3 sequence: CASMNSGRSGEQYF. In nucleotides, the CDR3 is TGCGCCAGCATGAATAGCGGGAGATCGGGCGAGCAGTACTTC.